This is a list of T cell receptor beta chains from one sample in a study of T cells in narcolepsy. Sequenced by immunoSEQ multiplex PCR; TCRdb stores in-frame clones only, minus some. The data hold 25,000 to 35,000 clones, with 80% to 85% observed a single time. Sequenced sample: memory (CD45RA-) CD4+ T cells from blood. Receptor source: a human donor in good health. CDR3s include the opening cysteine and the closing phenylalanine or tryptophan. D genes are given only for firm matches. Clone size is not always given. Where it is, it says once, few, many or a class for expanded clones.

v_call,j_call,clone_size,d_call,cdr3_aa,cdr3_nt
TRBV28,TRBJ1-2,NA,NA,CASSDDGYTF,TGTGCCAGCAGTGACGATGGCTACACCTTC
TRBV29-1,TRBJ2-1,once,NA,CSVVRGSYNEQFF,TGCAGCGTTGTGAGAGGGTCGTACAATGAGCAGTTCTTC
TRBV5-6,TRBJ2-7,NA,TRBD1,CASSALAGTGRNEQYF,TGTGCCAGCAGCGCTCTCGCCGGGACAGGGAGAAACGAGCAGTACTTC
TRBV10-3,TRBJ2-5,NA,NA,CAISDRGTGSQYF,TGTGCCATCAGTGATAGGGGGACGGGCTCCCAGTACTTC
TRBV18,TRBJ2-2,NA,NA,CASSLAEQGFGTGELFF,TGTGCCAGCTCACTGGCCGAACAGGGATTCGGCACCGGGGAGCTGTTTTTT
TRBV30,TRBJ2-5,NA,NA,CAWSSSVQETQYF,TGTGCCTGGAGCTCTAGCGTGCAAGAGACCCAGTACTTC
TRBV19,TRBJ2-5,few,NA,CASKGPLYQETQYF,TGTGCCAGTAAGGGACCTCTGTACCAAGAGACCCAGTACTTC
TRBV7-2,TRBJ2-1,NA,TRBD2,CASSLGGLAGGTEQFF,TGTGCCAGCAGCTTAGGCGGACTAGCGGGGGGTACCGAGCAGTTCTTC
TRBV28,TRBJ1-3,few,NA,CASSLVVAGNTIYF,TGTGCCAGCAGTTTGGTCGTGGCTGGAAACACCATATATTTT
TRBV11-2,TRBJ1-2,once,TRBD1,CASSFTGDGYGYTF,TGTGCCAGCAGCTTCACAGGGGACGGCTATGGCTACACCTTC
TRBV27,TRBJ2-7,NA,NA,CASSLYTRGNEGLDEQYF,TGTGCCAGCAGTTTATACACAAGGGGAAACGAGGGCCTCGACGAGCAGTACTTC
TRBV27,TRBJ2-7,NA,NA,CASSPPGSGEQYF,TGTGCCAGCAGTCCCCCGGGGTCAGGGGAGCAGTACTTC
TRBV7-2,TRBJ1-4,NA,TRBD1,CASSFMGQSFNEKLFF,TGTGCCAGCAGCTTTATGGGACAGAGCTTTAATGAAAAACTGTTTTTT
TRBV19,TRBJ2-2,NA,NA,CASSALIYGELFF,TGTGCCAGTAGTGCCTTAATATATGGGGAGCTGTTTTTT
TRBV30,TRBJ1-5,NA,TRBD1,CAWRLTGVSNQPQHF,TGTGCCTGGAGGTTGACAGGGGTGAGCAATCAGCCCCAGCATTTT
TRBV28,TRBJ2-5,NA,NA,CASSTTFTSGRGLQETQYF,TGTGCCAGCAGTACAACCTTTACATCGGGGCGGGGCCTCCAAGAGACCCAGTACTTC
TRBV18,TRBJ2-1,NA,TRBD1,CASSPRQGVWEQFF,TGTGCCAGCTCACCCCGACAGGGGGTTTGGGAGCAGTTCTTC
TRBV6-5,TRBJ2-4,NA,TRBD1,CASSGTASNIQYF,TGTGCCAGCAGTGGGACAGCCAGCAACATTCAGTACTTC
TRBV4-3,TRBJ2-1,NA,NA,CASSQLTGPLGNEQFF,TGCGCCAGCAGCCAATTGACAGGACCCCTTGGCAATGAGCAGTTCTTC
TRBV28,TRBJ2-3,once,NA,CASSFGAPSTDTQYF,TGTGCCAGCAGTTTCGGGGCTCCTAGCACAGATACGCAGTATTTT
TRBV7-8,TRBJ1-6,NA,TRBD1,CASSLQSRQGRRSYNSPLHF,TGTGCCAGCAGCCTCCAGAGTAGACAGGGGCGAAGGTCCTATAATTCACCCCTCCACTTT
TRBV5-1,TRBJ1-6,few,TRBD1,CASSFRDRDNSPLHF,TGCGCCAGCAGCTTCCGGGACAGGGATAATTCACCCCTCCACTTT
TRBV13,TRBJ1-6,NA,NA,CASRTPGSPLHF,TGTGCCAGCAGGACTCCAGGTTCACCCCTCCACTTT
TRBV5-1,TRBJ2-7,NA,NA,CASSLAGGHSYEQYF,TGCGCCAGCAGCTTGGCCGGGGGGCACTCCTACGAGCAGTACTTC
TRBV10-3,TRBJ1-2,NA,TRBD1,CAISGTGAPEVGYTF,TGTGCCATCAGTGGGACAGGGGCGCCTGAGGTTGGCTACACCTTC
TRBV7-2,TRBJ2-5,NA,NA,CASSLPGEETQYF,TGTGCCAGCAGCTTACCAGGGGAAGAGACCCAGTACTTC
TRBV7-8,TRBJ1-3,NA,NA,CASSASGIRGGNTIYF,TGTGCCAGCAGTGCTTCCGGGATCCGCGGTGGAAACACCATATATTTT
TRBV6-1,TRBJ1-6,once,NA,CASSEEDRIAPLHF,TGTGCCAGCAGTGAAGAAGACAGGATCGCACCCCTCCACTTT
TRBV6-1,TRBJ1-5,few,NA,CASARRVNQPQHF,TGTGCCAGCGCTAGACGGGTCAATCAGCCCCAGCATTTT
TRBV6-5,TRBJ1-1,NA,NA,CASSSNQGGNTEAFF,TGTGCCAGCAGTTCCAACCAGGGTGGGAACACTGAAGCTTTCTTT
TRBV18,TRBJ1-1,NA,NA,CASSPGQVTEAFF,TGTGCCAGCTCACCAGGCCAGGTCACTGAAGCTTTCTTT
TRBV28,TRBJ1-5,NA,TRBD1,CASSTTGEGHQPQHF,TGTGCCAGCAGTACGACAGGGGAGGGTCATCAGCCCCAGCATTTT
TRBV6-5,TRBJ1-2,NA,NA,CASGPGQGGYTF,TGTGCCAGCGGTCCAGGGCAGGGAGGCTACACCTTC
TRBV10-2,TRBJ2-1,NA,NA,CASSDALRDDRAEQFF,TGCGCCAGCAGTGACGCGCTCCGGGACGATAGGGCTGAGCAGTTCTTC
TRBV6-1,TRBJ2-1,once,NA,CASSEALHNEQFF,TGTGCCAGCAGTGAAGCCCTCCACAATGAGCAGTTCTTC
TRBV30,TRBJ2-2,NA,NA,CAWTPGTGELFF,TGTGCCTGGACCCCGGGCACCGGGGAGCTGTTTTTT
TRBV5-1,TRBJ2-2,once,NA,CASSSPRSGELFF,TGCGCCAGCAGCTCCCCAAGGAGTGGGGAGCTGTTTTTT
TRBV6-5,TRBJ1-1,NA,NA,CASQGRGANTEAFF,TGTGCCAGCCAGGGCAGAGGGGCGAACACTGAAGCTTTCTTT
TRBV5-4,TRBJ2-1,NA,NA,CASQPGERRTYNEQFF,TGTGCCAGCCAGCCGGGGGAGCGGAGAACCTACAATGAGCAGTTCTTC
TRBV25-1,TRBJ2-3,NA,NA,CASSAGPGTQYF,TGTGCCAGCAGTGCCGGACCGGGTACGCAGTATTTT
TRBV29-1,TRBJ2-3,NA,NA,CSVGGLLHTDTQYF,TGCAGCGTTGGAGGCCTCCTACACACAGATACGCAGTATTTT
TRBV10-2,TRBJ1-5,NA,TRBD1,CATLDRARQQPQHF,TGCGCCACCTTGGACAGGGCTCGTCAGCAGCCCCAGCATTTT
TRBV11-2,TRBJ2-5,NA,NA,CASSFGLQEAQYF,TGTGCCAGCAGTTTTGGCCTACAAGAGGCCCAGTACTTC
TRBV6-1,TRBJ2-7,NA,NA,CASSTQGGSSYEQYF,TGTGCCAGCAGTACCCAGGGGGGGAGCTCCTACGAGCAGTACTTC
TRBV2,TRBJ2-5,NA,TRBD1,CASRTGQGGTETQYF,TGTGCCAGCAGGACGGGACAGGGGGGAACAGAGACCCAGTACTTC
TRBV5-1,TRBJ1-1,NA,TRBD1,CASSATTGLATEAFF,TGCGCCAGCAGCGCTACGACAGGGCTGGCCACTGAAGCTTTCTTT
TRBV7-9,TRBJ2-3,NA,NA,CASSLRKGNTDTQYF,TGTGCCAGCAGCTTAAGGAAGGGGAACACAGATACGCAGTATTTT
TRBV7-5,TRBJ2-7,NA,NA,CVKGGHSGTATYEQYF,TGTGTCAAAGGGGGACATAGCGGCACCGCCACCTACGAGCAGTACTTC
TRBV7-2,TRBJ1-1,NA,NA,CASSLEGERTEAFF,TGTGCCAGCAGCTTAGAGGGGGAGAGGACTGAAGCTTTCTTT
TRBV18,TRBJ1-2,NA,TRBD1,CASSPFPSDRDRLYGYTF,TGTGCCAGCTCACCTTTCCCCAGCGACAGGGACAGGTTGTATGGCTACACCTTC
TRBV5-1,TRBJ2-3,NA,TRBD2,CASSSIQRGLTDTQYF,TGCGCCAGCAGCAGTATCCAGCGGGGGCTCACAGATACGCAGTATTTT
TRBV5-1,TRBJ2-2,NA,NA,CASSLDGTKNTGELFF,TGCGCCAGCAGCTTGGACGGGACCAAGAACACCGGGGAGCTGTTTTTT